A selection of T cell receptor beta chains follows, all from one sample in a study of shared T cell receptors in the human thymus. Generated by immunoSEQ multiplex PCR, the TCRdb table keeps only in-frame clones and is missing some. The data show 450,000 to 650,000 clones, about four fifths seen once. This sample was also put to use in a study of human thymus T cells.

What was sequenced was thymocytes. The receptors come from a boy under two years old with a congenital heart defect. CDR3s include the opening cysteine and the closing phenylalanine or tryptophan. D genes are given only for firm matches. Clone size is shown for a subset of rows, as once, few, many or a class of expanded clone.

V,J,length,D,size,DNA,CDR3
TRBV10-1,TRBJ2-3,18,TRBD2,few,TGCGCCAGCAGCAGTGGAGCGGGAGGGTCGGGCGGCACAGATACGCAGTATTTT,CASSSGAGGSGGTDTQYF
TRBV5-1,TRBJ2-5,14,.,.,TGCGCCAGCAGCTTGGGTGGCATTCAAGAGACCCAGTACTTC,CASSLGGIQETQYF
TRBV15,TRBJ2-1,15,TRBD2,.,TGTGCCACCAGCAGACTAGCGGGAGGCCACAATGAGCAGTTCTTC,CATSRLAGGHNEQFF
TRBV7-9,TRBJ2-7,14,TRBD1,.,TGTGCCAGCAGCTTAGCGGACAGGGTCTACGAGCAGTACTTC,CASSLADRVYEQYF
TRBV14,TRBJ2-2,11,.,.,TGTGGGGCCGGGAGCGCGGGGGAGCTGTTTTTT,CGAGSAGELFF
TRBV18,TRBJ2-7,14,.,.,TGTGCCAGCTCACTCCAGGGGTTACACTACGAGCAGTACTTC,CASSLQGLHYEQYF
TRBV5-1,TRBJ2-5,15,TRBD2,.,TGCGCCAGCAGCCTAACTCAGGCGGGAGAGAAGACCCAGTACTTC,CASSLTQAGEKTQYF
TRBV7-2,TRBJ2-3,13,.,once,TGTGCCAGCAGCTTAGATACAGTGGATACGCAGTATTTT,CASSLDTVDTQYF
TRBV25-1,TRBJ1-3,17,.,.,TGTGCCAGCAGTGAATTGGGGGGAACAAGTTCTGGAAACACCATATATTTT,CASSELGGTSSGNTIYF
TRBV9,TRBJ2-1,16,TRBD2,.,TGTGCCAGCAGCGTAGCTCATCGGGAGGTCGGCAATGAGCAGTTCTTC,CASSVAHREVGNEQFF
TRBV19,TRBJ1-1,12,.,.,TGTGCCAGTACGCCGGGGAACACTGAAGCTTTCTTT,CASTPGNTEAFF
TRBV9,TRBJ1-4,13,TRBD1,.,TGTGCCACACCAAGGGGGCGCGATGAAAAACTGTTTTTT,CATPRGRDEKLFF
TRBV19,TRBJ2-7,16,TRBD2,.,TGTGCCAGTGCCAAGGATAGGACTAGCGGCCCCTACGAGCAGTACTTC,CASAKDRTSGPYEQYF
TRBV6-5,TRBJ2-1,14,TRBD1,.,TGTGCCAGCAGTGGACAGGGCGTGAACAATGAGCAGTTCTTC,CASSGQGVNNEQFF
TRBV18,TRBJ2-3,16,TRBD2,once,TGTGCCAGCTCAAAGGGACTAGCGGGAAGCACAGATACGCAGTATTTT,CASSKGLAGSTDTQYF
TRBV27,TRBJ2-7,18,.,.,TGTGCCAGCAGCACACCCCCCCCGGAGGGTTACCCCGACTACGAGCAGTACTTC,CASSTPPPEGYPDYEQYF
TRBV27,TRBJ2-1,16,.,.,TGTGCCAGCAGCCCCGCGGCTGAGACTGGCCAAAATGAGCAGTTCTTC,CASSPAAETGQNEQFF
TRBV2,TRBJ1-1,11,.,.,TGTGCCAGCAACAAGAACACTGAAGCTTTCTTT,CASNKNTEAFF
TRBV25-1,TRBJ2-7,14,.,.,TGTGCCAGCAGTGACCCCTCTCATAGCGGAGAGCAGTACTTC,CASSDPSHSGEQYF
TRBV5-1,TRBJ2-6,16,.,.,TGCGCCAGCAGCCTGGATGAGGCGTCTGGGGCCAACGTCCTGACTTTC,CASSLDEASGANVLTF
TRBV9,TRBJ2-7,17,TRBD2,.,TGTGCCAGCAGCCCTAGCGAGGGACTAGCGGGCCCCTACGAGCAGTACTTC,CASSPSEGLAGPYEQYF
TRBV7-2,TRBJ2-1,18,TRBD2,few,TGTGCCAGCAGCTTAACCGCGGGAGGGCCCATGGACTACAATGAGCAGTTCTTC,CASSLTAGGPMDYNEQFF